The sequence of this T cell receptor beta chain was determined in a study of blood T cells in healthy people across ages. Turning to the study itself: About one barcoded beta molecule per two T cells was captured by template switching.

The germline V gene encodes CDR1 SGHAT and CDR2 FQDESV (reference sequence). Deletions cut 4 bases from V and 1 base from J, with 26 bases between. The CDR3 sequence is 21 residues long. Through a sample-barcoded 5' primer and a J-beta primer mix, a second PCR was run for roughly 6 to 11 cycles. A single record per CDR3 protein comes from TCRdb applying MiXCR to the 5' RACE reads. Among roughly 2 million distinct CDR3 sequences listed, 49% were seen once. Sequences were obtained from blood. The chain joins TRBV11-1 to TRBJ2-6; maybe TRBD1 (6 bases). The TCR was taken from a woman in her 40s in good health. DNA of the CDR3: TGTGCCAGCAGCTCCCCGCTCAAACAGGGCTACCACATTTCTGGGGCCAACGTCCTGACTTTC. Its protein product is CASSSPLKQGYHISGANVLTF.